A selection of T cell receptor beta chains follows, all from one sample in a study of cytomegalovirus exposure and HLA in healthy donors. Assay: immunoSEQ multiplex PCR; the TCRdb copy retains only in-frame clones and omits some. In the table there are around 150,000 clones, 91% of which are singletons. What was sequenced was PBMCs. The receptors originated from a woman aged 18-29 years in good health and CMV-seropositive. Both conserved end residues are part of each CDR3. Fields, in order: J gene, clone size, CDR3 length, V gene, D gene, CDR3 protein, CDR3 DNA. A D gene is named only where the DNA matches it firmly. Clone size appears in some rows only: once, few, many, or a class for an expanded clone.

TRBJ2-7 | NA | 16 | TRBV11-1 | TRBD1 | CASSLRIGTGSVGLNF | TGTGCCAGCAGCTTACGTATCGGGACAGGGTCGGTCGGGTTAAACTTC
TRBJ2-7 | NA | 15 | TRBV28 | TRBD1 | CASRRGQGKGYEQYF | TGTGCCAGCAGGCGAGGACAGGGTAAGGGCTACGAGCAGTACTTC
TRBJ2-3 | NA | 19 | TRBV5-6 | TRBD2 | CASSGPLAGGLDSTDTQYF | TGTGCCAGCAGCGGACCTCTAGCGGGAGGACTTGATAGCACAGATACGCAGTATTTT
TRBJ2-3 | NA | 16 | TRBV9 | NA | CASSVRAGRGGDTQYF | TGTGCCAGCAGCGTTAGGGCGGGCCGAGGGGGAGATACGCAGTATTTT
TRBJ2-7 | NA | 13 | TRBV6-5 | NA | CASSSGDLYEQYF | TGTGCCAGCAGTTCCGGGGATCTATACGAGCAGTACTTC
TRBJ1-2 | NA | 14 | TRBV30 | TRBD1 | CAWRTGGGSYGYTF | TGTGCCTGGAGGACAGGGGGCGGGAGCTATGGCTACACCTTC
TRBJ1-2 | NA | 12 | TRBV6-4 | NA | CASSDRLTGYTF | TGTGCCAGCAGTGACCGTCTAACGGGCTACACCTTC
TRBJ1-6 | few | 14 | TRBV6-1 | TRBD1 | CASSDRQGNSPLHF | TGTGCCAGCAGTGACCGACAGGGGAATTCACCCCTCCACTTT
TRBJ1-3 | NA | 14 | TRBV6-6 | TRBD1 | CASSETGSGNTIYF | TGTGCCAGCAGCGAGACAGGGTCTGGAAACACCATATATTTT
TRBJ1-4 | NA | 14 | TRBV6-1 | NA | CASSEGTASEKLFF | TGTGCCAGCAGTGAAGGGACTGCCTCTGAAAAACTGTTTTTT
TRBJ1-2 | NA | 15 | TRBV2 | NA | CASSEKGDYIRGYTF | TGTGCCAGCAGTGAGAAGGGAGACTATATAAGAGGCTACACCTTC
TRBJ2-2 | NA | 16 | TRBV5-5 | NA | CASSLAQAANTGELFF | TGTGCCAGCAGCTTGGCCCAAGCGGCTAACACCGGGGAGCTGTTTTTT
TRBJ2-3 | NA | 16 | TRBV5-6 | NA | CASSLEGGAGTDTQYF | TGTGCCAGCAGCTTGGAGGGGGGAGCGGGGACAGATACGCAGTATTTT
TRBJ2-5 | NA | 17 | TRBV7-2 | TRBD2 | CASSLVIAGGPGETQYF | TGTGCCAGCAGCTTAGTTATAGCGGGAGGGCCAGGAGAGACCCAGTACTTC
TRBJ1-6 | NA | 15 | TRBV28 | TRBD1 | CASSLRQGNYSPLHF | TGTGCCAGCAGTTTACGACAGGGGAATTATTCACCCCTCCACTTT
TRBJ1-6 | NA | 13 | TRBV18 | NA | CASSPQENSPLHF | TGTGCCAGCTCACCACAAGAGAATTCACCCCTCCACTTT
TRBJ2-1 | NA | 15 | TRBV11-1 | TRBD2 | CASSLAREGWNEQFF | TGTGCCAGCAGCTTAGCGCGGGAGGGTTGGAATGAGCAGTTCTTC
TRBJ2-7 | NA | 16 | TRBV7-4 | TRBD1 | CASSLGQGANSYEQYF | TGTGCCAGCAGCTTAGGGCAGGGGGCCAACTCCTACGAGCAGTACTTC
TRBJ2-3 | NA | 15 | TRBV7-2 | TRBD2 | CASSPGLAGADTQYF | TGTGCCAGCAGCCCGGGACTAGCGGGAGCAGATACGCAGTATTTT
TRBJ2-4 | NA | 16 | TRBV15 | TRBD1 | CATSLGRGYGKNIQYF | TGTGCCACCAGTCTAGGCAGGGGGTATGGCAAAAACATTCAGTACTTC
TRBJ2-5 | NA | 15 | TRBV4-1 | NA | CASSQDQGRGETQYF | TGCGCCAGCAGCCAAGATCAGGGTAGGGGAGAGACCCAGTACTTC
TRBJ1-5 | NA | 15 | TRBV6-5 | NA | CASSSLTQGNQPQHF | TGTGCCAGCAGTTCTCTTACCCAGGGCAATCAGCCCCAGCATTTT
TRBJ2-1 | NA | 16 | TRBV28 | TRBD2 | CASSSPTSGKFGEQFF | TGTGCCAGCAGTTCCCCGACTAGCGGGAAGTTCGGTGAGCAGTTCTTC
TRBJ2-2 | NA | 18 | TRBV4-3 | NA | CASSQDILEGSNTGELFF | TGCGCCAGCAGCCAAGATATTCTTGAGGGTTCAAACACCGGGGAGCTGTTTTTT
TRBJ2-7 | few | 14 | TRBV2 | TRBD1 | CASISRDSNYEQYF | TGTGCCAGCATCTCCCGGGACAGTAACTACGAGCAGTACTTC
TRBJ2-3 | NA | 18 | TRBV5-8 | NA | CASSAPPTVQPSTDTQYF | TGTGCCAGCAGCGCACCCCCAACAGTGCAGCCTAGCACAGATACGCAGTATTTT
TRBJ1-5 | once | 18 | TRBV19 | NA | CASSIGTFLRGSNQPQHF | TGTGCCAGTAGTATCGGGACTTTTCTTCGGGGATCCAATCAGCCCCAGCATTTT
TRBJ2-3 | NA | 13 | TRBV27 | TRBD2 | CATSGGGTDTQYF | TGTGCCACTAGCGGGGGCGGCACAGATACGCAGTATTTT
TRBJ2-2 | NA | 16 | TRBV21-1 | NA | CASSNYSSFNTGELFF | TGTGCCAGCAGCAACTACTCAAGCTTTAACACCGGGGAGCTGTTTTTT
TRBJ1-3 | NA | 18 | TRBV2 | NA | CASSEASVRLLSGNTIYF | TGTGCCAGCAGTGAAGCATCGGTCAGGCTCCTCTCTGGAAACACCATATATTTT
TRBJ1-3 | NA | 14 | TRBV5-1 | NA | CASSLSFSGNTIYF | TGCGCCAGCAGCTTGTCCTTCTCTGGAAACACCATATATTTT
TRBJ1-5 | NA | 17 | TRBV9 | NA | CASSVAGGGGSNQPQHF | TGTGCCAGCAGCGTAGCGGGAGGGGGGGGAAGCAATCAGCCCCAGCATTTT
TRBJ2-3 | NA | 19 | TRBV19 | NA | CASSIVELGSGLVTDTQYF | TGTGCCAGTAGTATAGTAGAACTCGGGAGTGGTCTTGTCACAGATACGCAGTATTTT
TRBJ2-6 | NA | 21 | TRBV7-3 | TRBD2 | CASSRIPPGTSGRGGANVLTF | TGTGCCAGCAGCCGTATCCCTCCGGGGACTAGCGGGAGGGGAGGGGCCAACGTCCTGACTTTC
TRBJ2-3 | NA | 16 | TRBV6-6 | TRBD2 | CASSPPSGRGADTQYF | TGTGCCAGCAGCCCCCCTAGCGGGAGAGGCGCAGATACGCAGTATTTT
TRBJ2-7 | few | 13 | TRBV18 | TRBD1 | CASSRDSSYEQYF | TGTGCCAGCTCACGGGACAGCTCCTACGAGCAGTACTTC
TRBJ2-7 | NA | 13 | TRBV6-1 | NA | CAAQDLKLRKQYF | TGTGCCGCCCAGGACTTAAAACTACGCAAGCAGTACTTC
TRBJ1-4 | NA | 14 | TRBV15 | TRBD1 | CATHQGGKGEKLFF | TGTGCCACCCACCAGGGGGGTAAAGGGGAAAAACTGTTTTTT
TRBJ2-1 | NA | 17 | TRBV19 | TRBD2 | CASSNLAGRSVYNEQFF | TGTGCCAGTAGTAACCTAGCGGGAAGATCGGTCTACAATGAGCAGTTCTTC
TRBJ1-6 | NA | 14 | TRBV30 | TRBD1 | CAWTQGQFNSPLHF | TGTGCCTGGACTCAGGGACAGTTTAATTCACCCCTCCACTTT
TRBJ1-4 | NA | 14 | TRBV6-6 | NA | CASSYSGGGEKLFF | TGTGCCAGCAGTTACTCGGGAGGCGGTGAAAAACTGTTTTTT
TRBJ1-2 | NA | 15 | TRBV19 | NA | CASREAAPSPYGYTF | TGTGCCAGTAGGGAGGCTGCCCCTTCGCCTTATGGCTACACCTTC
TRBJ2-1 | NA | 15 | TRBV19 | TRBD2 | CASSIRGGRVNEQFF | TGTGCCAGTAGTATTCGGGGGGGCCGGGTAAATGAGCAGTTCTTC
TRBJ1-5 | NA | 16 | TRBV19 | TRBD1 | CASSRGDRGGNQPQHF | TGTGCCAGTAGTAGGGGGGACAGGGGTGGCAATCAGCCCCAGCATTTT
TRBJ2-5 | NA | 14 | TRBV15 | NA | CATSRDQGQETQYF | TGTGCCACCAGCAGAGACCAGGGGCAGGAGACCCAGTACTTC
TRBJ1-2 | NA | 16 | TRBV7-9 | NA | CASSSTLEGGYYGYTF | TGTGCCAGCAGCTCGACCTTGGAAGGGGGTTACTATGGCTACACCTTC
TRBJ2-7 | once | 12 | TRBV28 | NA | CASSLKTAEQYF | TGTGCCAGCAGTTTAAAGACAGCCGAGCAGTACTTC
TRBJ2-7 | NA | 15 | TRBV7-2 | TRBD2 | CASSLETSGTYEQYF | TGTGCCAGCAGCTTAGAGACTAGCGGGACTTACGAGCAGTACTTC
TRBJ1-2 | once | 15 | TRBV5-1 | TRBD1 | CASSLGDSPDYGYTF | TGCGCCAGCAGCTTGGGGGACAGCCCGGACTATGGCTACACCTTC
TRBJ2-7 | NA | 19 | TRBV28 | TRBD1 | CASSTDGTGGSSPHYEQYF | TGTGCCAGCAGCACCGACGGGACAGGGGGCTCATCTCCCCACTACGAGCAGTACTTC
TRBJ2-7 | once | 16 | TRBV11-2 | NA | CASSLGGFQGLGEQYF | TGTGCCAGCAGCTTAGGTGGTTTTCAGGGGCTGGGCGAGCAGTACTTC
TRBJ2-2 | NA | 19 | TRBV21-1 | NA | CASSKGVWGRPLNTGELFF | TGTGCCAGCAGCAAAGGAGTATGGGGGAGGCCCCTAAACACCGGGGAGCTGTTTTTT
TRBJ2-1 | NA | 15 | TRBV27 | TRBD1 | CASSLGQGGYNEQFF | TGTGCCAGCAGTTTAGGACAGGGGGGCTACAATGAGCAGTTCTTC
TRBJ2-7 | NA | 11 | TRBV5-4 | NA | CASSSDYEQYF | TGTGCCAGCAGCTCAGACTACGAGCAGTACTTC
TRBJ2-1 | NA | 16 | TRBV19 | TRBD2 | CASSITGLAFNNEQFF | TGTGCCAGTAGTATCACGGGACTAGCCTTCAACAATGAGCAGTTCTTC
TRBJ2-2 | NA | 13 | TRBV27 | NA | CASRQAGVGELFF | TGTGCCAGCAGACAAGCAGGCGTCGGGGAGCTGTTTTTT
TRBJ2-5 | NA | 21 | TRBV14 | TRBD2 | CASSQETGLELAGEYQETQYF | TGTGCCAGCAGCCAAGAGACGGGCTTGGAACTAGCGGGGGAGTACCAAGAGACCCAGTACTTC